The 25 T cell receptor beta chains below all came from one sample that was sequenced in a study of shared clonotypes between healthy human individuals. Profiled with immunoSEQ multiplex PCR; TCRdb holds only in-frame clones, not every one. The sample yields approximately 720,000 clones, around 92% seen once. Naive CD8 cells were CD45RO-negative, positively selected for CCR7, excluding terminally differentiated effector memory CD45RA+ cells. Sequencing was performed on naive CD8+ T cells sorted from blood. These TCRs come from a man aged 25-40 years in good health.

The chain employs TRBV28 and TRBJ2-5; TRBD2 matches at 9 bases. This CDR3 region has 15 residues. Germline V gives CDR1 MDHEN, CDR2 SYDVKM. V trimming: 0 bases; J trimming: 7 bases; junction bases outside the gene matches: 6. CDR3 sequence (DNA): TGTGCCAGCAGTTTATGGACGCGGGAGGGGTCGACCCAGTACTTC. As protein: CASSLWTREGSTQYF.

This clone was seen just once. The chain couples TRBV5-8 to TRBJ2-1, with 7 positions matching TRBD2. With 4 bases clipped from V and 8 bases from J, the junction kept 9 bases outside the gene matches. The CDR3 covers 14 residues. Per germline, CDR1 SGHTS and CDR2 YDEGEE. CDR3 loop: CASSAGVHADEQFF. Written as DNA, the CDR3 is TGTGCCAGCAGCGCGGGAGTCCATGCCGATGAGCAGTTCTTC.

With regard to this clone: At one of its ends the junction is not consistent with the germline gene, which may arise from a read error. The CDR3: CASSPLGLAGGRYNEQFF. The CDR3 DNA is TGTGCTAGCAGCCCCCTGGGACTAGCGGGAGGGCGATACAATGAGCAGTTCTTC. The rearrangement links TRBV7-7 to TRBJ2-1; 16 nucleotides agree with TRBD2. This CDR3 comprises 18 residues. Germline values: CDR1 SSHAT, CDR2 FNYEAQ (reference sequence).

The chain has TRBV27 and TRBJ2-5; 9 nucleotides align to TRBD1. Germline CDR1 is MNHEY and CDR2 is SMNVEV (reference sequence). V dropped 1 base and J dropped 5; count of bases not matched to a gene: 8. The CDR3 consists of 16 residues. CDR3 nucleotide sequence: TGTGCCAGCAGTTTATTAGTCCGGACAGGGGACGAGACCCAGTACTTC. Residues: CASSLLVRTGDETQYF.

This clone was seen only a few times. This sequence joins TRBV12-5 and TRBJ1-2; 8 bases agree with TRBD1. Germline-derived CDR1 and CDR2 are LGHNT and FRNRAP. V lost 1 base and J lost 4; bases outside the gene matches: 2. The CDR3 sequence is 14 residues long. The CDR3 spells CASGLAGGAYGYTF. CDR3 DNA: TGTGCTAGTGGTTTGGCAGGGGGCGCCTATGGCTACACCTTC.

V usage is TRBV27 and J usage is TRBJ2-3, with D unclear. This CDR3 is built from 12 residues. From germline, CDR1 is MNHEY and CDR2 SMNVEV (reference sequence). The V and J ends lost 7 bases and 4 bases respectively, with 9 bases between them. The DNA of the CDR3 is TGTGCCAGCACTGAATTACCAGATACGCAGTATTTT. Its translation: CASTELPDTQYF.

CDR3 sequence reads: CAISESTRTGAMNTEAFF. CDR3 coding DNA: TGTGCCATCAGTGAGTCGACGAGGACAGGTGCCATGAACACTGAAGCTTTCTTT. The V gene is TRBV10-3, the J gene TRBJ1-1; 7 bases are shared with TRBD1. Germline V lookup: CDR1 ENHRY, CDR2 SYGVKD. The V and J ends lost 0 bases and 0 bases, in that order; junction bases with no gene match: 10. The CDR3 spans 18 residues.

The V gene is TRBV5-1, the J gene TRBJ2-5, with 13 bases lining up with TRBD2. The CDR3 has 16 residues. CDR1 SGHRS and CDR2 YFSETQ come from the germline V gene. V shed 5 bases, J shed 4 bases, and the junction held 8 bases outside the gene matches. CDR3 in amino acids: CASSSGLAGVGETQYF. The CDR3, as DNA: TGCGCCAGCAGTTCAGGACTAGCGGGAGTTGGAGAGACCCAGTACTTC.

The CDR3 DNA is TGCGCCAGCAGTTCCTTAGCGGGAACGTCCTACAATGAGCAGTTCTTC. This encodes CASSSLAGTSYNEQFF. The rearrangement links TRBV10-2 to TRBJ2-1; TRBD2 agrees at 8 bases. With 5 bases clipped from V and 1 base from J, the junction kept 7 bases outside the gene matches. CDR1 is WSHSY, CDR2 SAAADI, per germline. The CDR3 runs 16 residues.

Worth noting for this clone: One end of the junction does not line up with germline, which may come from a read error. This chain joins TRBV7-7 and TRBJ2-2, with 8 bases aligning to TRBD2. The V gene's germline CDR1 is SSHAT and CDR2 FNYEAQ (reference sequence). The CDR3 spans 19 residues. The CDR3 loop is CASSLAPGSGSENTGELFF. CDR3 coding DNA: TGTGCTAGCAGCTTAGCCCCTGGGAGCGGGAGTGAGAACACCGGGGAGCTGTTTTTT.

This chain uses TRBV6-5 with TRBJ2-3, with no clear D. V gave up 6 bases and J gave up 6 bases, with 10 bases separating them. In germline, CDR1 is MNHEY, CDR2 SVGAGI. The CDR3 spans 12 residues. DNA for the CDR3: TGTGCCAGCAGGCCTAGTTCGGATACGCAGTATTTT. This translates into CASRPSSDTQYF.

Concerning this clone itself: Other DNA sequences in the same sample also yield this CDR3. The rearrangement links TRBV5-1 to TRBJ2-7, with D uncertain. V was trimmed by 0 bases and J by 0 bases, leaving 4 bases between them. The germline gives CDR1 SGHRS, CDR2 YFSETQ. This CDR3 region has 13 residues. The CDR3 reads CASSLGFSYEQYF. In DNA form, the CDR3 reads TGCGCCAGCAGCTTGGGGTTCTCCTACGAGCAGTACTTC.

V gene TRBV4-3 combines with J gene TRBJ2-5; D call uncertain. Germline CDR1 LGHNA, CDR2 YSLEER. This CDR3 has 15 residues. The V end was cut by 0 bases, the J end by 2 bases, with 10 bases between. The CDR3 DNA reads TGCGCCAGCAGCCAAGAAGCGTGGGCTCAAGAGACCCAGTACTTC. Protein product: CASSQEAWAQETQYF.

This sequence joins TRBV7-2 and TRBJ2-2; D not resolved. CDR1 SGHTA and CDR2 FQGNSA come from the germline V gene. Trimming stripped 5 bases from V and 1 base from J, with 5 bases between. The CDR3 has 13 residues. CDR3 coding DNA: TGTGCCAGCAGCCTCCTGAACACCGGGGAGCTGTTTTTT. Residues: CASSLLNTGELFF.

CDR3 region: CASTQAGQGPVYSNQPQHF. The CDR3 DNA is TGCGCCAGCACCCAGGCGGGGCAGGGGCCGGTTTATAGCAATCAGCCCCAGCATTTT. The chain links TRBV5-1 to TRBJ1-5, with D tentatively TRBD1 (6 bases). Germline CDR1 is SGHRS and CDR2 is YFSETQ. Deletions cut 6 bases from V and 0 bases from J, with 25 bases between. This CDR3 spans 19 amino acids.

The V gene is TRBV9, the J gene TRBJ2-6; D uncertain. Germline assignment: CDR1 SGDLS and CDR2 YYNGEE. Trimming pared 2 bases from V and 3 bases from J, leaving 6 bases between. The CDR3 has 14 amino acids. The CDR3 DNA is TGTGCCAGCAGCGTCGGTGGTGGGGCCAACGTCCTGACTTTC. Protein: CASSVGGGANVLTF. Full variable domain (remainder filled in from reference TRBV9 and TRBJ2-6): DSGVTQTPKHLITATGQRVTLRCSPRSGDLSVYWYQQSLDQGLQFLIQYYNGEERAKGNILERFSAQQFPDLHSELNLSSLELGDSALYFCASSVGGGANVLTFGAGSRLTVL.

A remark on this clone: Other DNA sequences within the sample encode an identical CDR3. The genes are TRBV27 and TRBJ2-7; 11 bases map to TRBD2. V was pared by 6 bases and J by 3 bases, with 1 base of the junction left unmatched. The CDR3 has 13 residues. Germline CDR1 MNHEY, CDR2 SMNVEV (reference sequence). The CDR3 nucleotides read TGTGCCAGCAGCGGGACTAGCGGCTACGAGCAGTACTTC. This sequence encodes CASSGTSGYEQYF.

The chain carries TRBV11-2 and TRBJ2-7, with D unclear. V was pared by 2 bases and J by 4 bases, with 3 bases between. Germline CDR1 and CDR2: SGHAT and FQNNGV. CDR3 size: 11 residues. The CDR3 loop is CASSLQYEQYF. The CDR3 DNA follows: TGTGCCAGCAGCTTACAATACGAGCAGTACTTC. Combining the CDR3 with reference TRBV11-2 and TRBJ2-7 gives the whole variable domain EAGVAQSPRYKIIEKRQSVAFWCNPISGHATLYWYQQILGQGPKLLIQFQNNGVVDDSQLPKDRFSAERLKGVDSTLKIQPAKLEDSAVYLCASSLQYEQYFGPGTRLTVT.

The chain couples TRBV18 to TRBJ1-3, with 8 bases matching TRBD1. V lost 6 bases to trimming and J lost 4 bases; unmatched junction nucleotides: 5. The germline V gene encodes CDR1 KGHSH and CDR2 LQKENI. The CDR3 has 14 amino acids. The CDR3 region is CASSYDRGGNTIYF. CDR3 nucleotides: TGTGCCAGCTCTTACGACAGGGGAGGAAACACCATATATTTT.

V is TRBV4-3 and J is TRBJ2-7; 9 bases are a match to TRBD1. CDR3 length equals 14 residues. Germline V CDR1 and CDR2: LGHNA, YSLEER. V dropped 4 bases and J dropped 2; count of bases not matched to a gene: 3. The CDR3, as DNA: TGCGCCAGCAGCCCGGACAGGGGCCCCTACGAGCAGTACTTC. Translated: CASSPDRGPYEQYF.

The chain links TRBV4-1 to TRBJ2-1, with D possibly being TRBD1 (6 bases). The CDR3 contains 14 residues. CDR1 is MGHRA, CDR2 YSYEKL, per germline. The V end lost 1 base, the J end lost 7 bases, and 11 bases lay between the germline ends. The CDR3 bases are TGCGCCAGCAGCCAAGGGGTTGGGACAAATGAGCAGTTCTTC. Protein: CASSQGVGTNEQFF.

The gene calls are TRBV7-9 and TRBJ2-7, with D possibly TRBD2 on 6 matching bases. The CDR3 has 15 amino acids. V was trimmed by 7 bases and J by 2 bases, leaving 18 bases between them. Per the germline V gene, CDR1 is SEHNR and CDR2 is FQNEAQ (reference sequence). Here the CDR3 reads CASTPSDGRAYEQYF. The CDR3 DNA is TGTGCCAGCACCCCCTCCGACGGGAGAGCCTACGAGCAGTACTTC.

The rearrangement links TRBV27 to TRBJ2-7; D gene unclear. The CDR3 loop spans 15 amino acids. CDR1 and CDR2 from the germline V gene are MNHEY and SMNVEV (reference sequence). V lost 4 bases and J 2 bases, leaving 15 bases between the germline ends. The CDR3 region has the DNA TGTGCCAGCAGTTCGGATAATTCGCAGGCCTACGAGCAGTACTTC. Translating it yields CASSSDNSQAYEQYF.

The DNA of the CDR3 is TGCAGCGCCCAGGGTCAGAACACCGGGGAGCTGTTTTTT. Amino acid sequence: CSAQGQNTGELFF. The V gene is TRBV29-1, the J gene TRBJ2-2, with D possibly TRBD1 on 5 matching bases. Germline CDR1 reads SQVTM; CDR2 reads ANQGSEA. The CDR3 is 13 amino acids. V was trimmed by 7 bases and J by 1 base, leaving 10 bases between them.

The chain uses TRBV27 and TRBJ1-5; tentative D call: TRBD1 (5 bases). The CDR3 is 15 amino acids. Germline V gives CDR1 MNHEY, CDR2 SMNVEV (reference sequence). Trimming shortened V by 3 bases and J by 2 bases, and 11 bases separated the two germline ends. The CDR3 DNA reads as TGTGCCAGCAGTTTGGCAGGGCTACGCAATCAGCCCCAGCATTTT. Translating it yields CASSLAGLRNQPQHF.